Presented here are 28 T cell receptor beta chains from one specimen sequenced in a study of blood T cell repertoires in COVID-19. Sequencing used immunoSEQ multiplex PCR; TCRdb keeps in-frame clones, though not all of them. The sample lists 200,000 or so clones, roughly 80% occurring once. Sample: peripheral blood. Source of these receptors: a human donor in a cohort sampled during active COVID-19.

The rearrangement joins TRBV6-6 to TRBJ1-6; D not certain. The V gene lost 11 bases and the J gene lost 3 bases, with 17 bases spanning the gap. Germline lookup yields CDR1 MNHNY and CDR2 SVGAGI (reference sequence). The CDR3 totals 15 residues. The CDR3 coding sequence is TGTGCCGCCCTTAACCCCGGGTACTATAATTCACCCCTCCACTTT. Protein sequence: CAALNPGYYNSPLHF.

The V gene is TRBV9, the J gene TRBJ2-5; TRBD2 agrees at 7 bases. The germline CDR1 and CDR2 sequences are SGDLS and YYNGEE. V lost 4 bases, J lost 7 bases, and 10 bases stayed unmatched. The length of the CDR3 is 14 residues. CDR3 sequence reads: CASSPGLGEGTQYF. The DNA of the CDR3 is TGTGCCAGCAGCCCCGGGCTTGGGGAGGGGACCCAGTACTTC.

The V gene is TRBV5-1, the J gene TRBJ2-7, with D uncertain. Trimming took off 0 bases at V and 2 bases at J, with 6 bases between the two ends. Germline V gene data show CDR1 as SGHRS and CDR2 as YFSETQ. The CDR3 sequence is 13 residues long. The CDR3 reads CASSLAAAYEQYF. The CDR3 DNA sequence: TGCGCCAGCAGCTTGGCTGCGGCCTACGAGCAGTACTTC.

This chain links TRBV7-3 with TRBJ1-6; perhaps TRBD1 as D (6 bases). V lost 5 bases to trimming and J lost 0 bases, with 20 bases between them. The CDR3 loop spans 19 amino acids. In germline, CDR1 is SGHTA, CDR2 FQGTGA. CDR3 nucleotide sequence: TGTGCCAGCAGCCGACCCTTTGGGAGCAGGGGCTCCTATAATTCACCCCTCCACTTT. Translated: CASSRPFGSRGSYNSPLHF.

J is TRBJ2-3 and V is TRBV27; 10 bases are shared with TRBD2. V gave up 2 bases and J gave up 2 bases; unmatched junction bases: 4. CDR3 length equals 16 residues. Germline CDR1 reads MNHEY; CDR2 reads SMNVEV (reference sequence). DNA of the CDR3: TGTGCCAGCAGTTTAGGGCTAGCGGGAGTCACAGATACGCAGTATTTT. Translation gives CASSLGLAGVTDTQYF.

This chain connects TRBV27 to TRBJ1-1, with TRBD1 identical over 7 bases. V shed 10 bases and J 4 bases; nucleotides not matched to a gene: 12. Germline CDR1 and CDR2: MNHEY and SMNVEV (reference sequence). The CDR3 spans 14 residues. This CDR3 reads CANSPTGLLTEAFF. CDR3 nucleotides: TGTGCCAATAGCCCGACAGGGTTGCTCACTGAAGCTTTCTTT.

This clone was observed once. The V and J genes are TRBV6-5 and TRBJ1-2; D may be TRBD1 (6 bases). CDR3 length equals 13 residues. The V gene's germline CDR1 is MNHEY and CDR2 SVGAGI. V dropped 6 bases and J dropped 2 bases, with 10 bases sitting between them. CDR3 amino acids: CASSAGGNYGYTF. The CDR3 nucleotides read TGTGCCAGCAGCGCGGGGGGCAACTATGGCTACACCTTC.

The chain combines TRBV4-1 with TRBJ1-1, with 9 bases matching TRBD1. Germline loops: CDR1 MGHRA, CDR2 YSYEKL. Trimming at V came to 4 bases and at J to 1 base, leaving 13 bases not matched to a gene. The CDR3 has 18 amino acids. In DNA, the CDR3 is TGCGCCAGCAGCCGAGATACAGGGGGCAGTGGGACGAACACTGAAGCTTTCTTT. Translating it yields CASSRDTGGSGTNTEAFF.

The chain couples TRBV5-1 to TRBJ2-5; the match to TRBD2 covers 14 bases. The V segment lost 4 bases and the J segment 4 bases; nucleotides outside the gene matches: 12. Germline-derived CDR1 and CDR2 are SGHRS and YFSETQ. The CDR3 covers 18 residues. The CDR3, as DNA: TGCGCCAGCAGCAGGGGACTAGCGGGAGATGGTGGGGGAGAGACCCAGTACTTC. This sequence encodes CASSRGLAGDGGGETQYF.

This clone came up a few times. This chain links TRBV25-1 with TRBJ1-1, with D possibly being TRBD1 (5 bases). The CDR3 contains 14 residues. CDR1 is MGHDK, CDR2 SYGVNS, per germline. Trimming pared 0 bases from V and 12 bases from J, leaving 17 bases between. CDR3 nucleotide sequence: TGTGCCAGCAGTGAATATACAGGATCCTTTGGATCTTTCTTT. Protein: CASSEYTGSFGSFF.

This clone showed up many times. The chain joins TRBV5-8 to TRBJ2-7, with D possibly TRBD1 on 5 matching bases. The V gene's germline CDR1 is SGHTS and CDR2 YDEGEE. The germline V and J ends were trimmed by 2 bases and 1 base, with 7 bases remaining between them. This CDR3 comprises 13 residues. CDR3 nucleotide sequence: TGTGCCAGCAGCTTAGGGGAATCCTACGAGCAGTACTTC. Translated: CASSLGESYEQYF.

The chain joins TRBV6-5 to TRBJ2-7; 7 bases match TRBD1. CDR3 length: 14 residues. Trimming removed 6 bases from V and 0 bases from J; junction bases left unmatched: 5. Germline V gives CDR1 MNHEY, CDR2 SVGAGI. The DNA for the CDR3 is TGTGCCAGCAGCCCGACAGGGCACTCCTACGAGCAGTACTTC. Encoded protein: CASSPTGHSYEQYF.

The chain employs TRBV6-2 or TRBV6-3 and TRBJ2-7, with 8 bases that match TRBD2. CDR3 length: 17 amino acids. The V and J ends lost 0 bases and 1 base, in that order; junction bases with no gene match: 8. CDR1 is MNHEY, CDR2 SVGEGT, per germline. The CDR3 coding sequence is TGTGCCAGCAGTTACTCGATCCAACTAGCGGCTTCCTACGAGCAGTACTTC. Translation gives CASSYSIQLAASYEQYF.

The chain couples TRBV5-4 to TRBJ2-1, with 12 bases fitting TRBD1. V lost 1 base to trimming and J lost 7 bases; unmatched junction nucleotides: 3. Germline CDR1 reads SGHNT; CDR2 reads YYREEE (reference sequence). The CDR3 has 15 amino acids. The CDR3 sequence: CASSLRDRGRNEQFF. DNA for the CDR3: TGTGCCAGCAGCTTGCGGGACAGGGGGCGAAATGAGCAGTTCTTC.

The V gene is TRBV28, the J gene TRBJ2-3, with 9 bases identical to TRBD1. J gave up 1 base and V 7 bases, and 6 bases lay outside the gene matches. The CDR3 extends over 15 amino acids. CDR1 and CDR2 from the germline V gene are MDHEN and SYDVKM. The CDR3 reads CASNPGQGRTDTQYF. CDR3 DNA sequence: TGTGCCAGCAATCCGGGACAGGGCCGCACAGATACGCAGTATTTT.

This clone was seen many times. The same CDR3 arises from other DNA sequences in this sample as well. The CDR3 is CASSLRTDTYEQYF. The CDR3 nucleotides read TGTGCCAGCAGTTTAAGGACAGATACCTACGAGCAGTACTTC. This chain connects TRBV28 to TRBJ2-7, with D tentatively TRBD1 (6 bases). The CDR3 has 14 amino acids. Germline CDR1 and CDR2: MDHEN and SYDVKM. V dropped 2 bases and J dropped 2 bases, with 10 bases sitting between them.

The chain uses TRBV5-6 and TRBJ2-7; possibly TRBD1 for D (5 bases). The ends were cut back, 4 bases at V and 3 bases at J, with 8 bases in the middle. The CDR3 covers 12 residues. The germline V gene has CDR1 SGHDT and CDR2 YYEEEE. The CDR3 nucleotides are TGTGCCAGCAGCCCAGGGAACTACGAGCAGTACTTC. It encodes CASSPGNYEQYF. Drawing the rest from reference TRBV5-6 and TRBJ2-7, the complete variable domain is DAGVTQSPTHLIKTRGQQVTLRCSPKSGHDTVSWYQQALGQGPQFIFQYYEEEERQRGNFPDRFSGHQFPNYSSELNVNALLLGDSALYLCASSPGNYEQYFGPGTRLTVT.

The chain recombines TRBV5-6 with TRBJ1-5; possible D gene TRBD1, 5 bases. Germline values: CDR1 SGHDT, CDR2 YYEEEE. Trimming took off 2 bases at V and 3 bases at J, with 12 bases between the two ends. The CDR3 runs to 15 residues. The CDR3 nucleotides are TGTGCCAGCAGCTTACAGGAAAGAATCAATCAGCCCCAGCATTTT. It encodes CASSLQERINQPQHF.

CDR3 in DNA: TGTGCCAGCAGCGTTCTACAGAGCTCCTACGAGCAGTACTTC. The encoded protein is CASSVLQSSYEQYF. The chain employs TRBV9 and TRBJ2-7; D is unresolved. The CDR3 contains 14 residues. Germline lookup yields CDR1 SGDLS and CDR2 YYNGEE. Trimming pared 2 bases from V and 0 bases from J, leaving 9 bases between. Full variable domain (outside the CDR3, taken from reference TRBV9 and TRBJ2-7): DSGVTQTPKHLITATGQRVTLRCSPRSGDLSVYWYQQSLDQGLQFLIQYYNGEERAKGNILERFSAQQFPDLHSELNLSSLELGDSALYFCASSVLQSSYEQYFGPGTRLTVT.

This chain joins TRBV6-4 and TRBJ1-6, with 10 bases fitting TRBD1. Germline CDR1 MRHNA, CDR2 SNTAGT. The CDR3 contains 15 residues. Trimming removed 7 bases from V and 7 bases from J; junction bases left unmatched: 7. For the CDR3, the DNA is TGTGCCAGCAACCGACAGGGGGCCGTGAATTCACCCCTCCACTTT. Encoded protein: CASNRQGAVNSPLHF.

The chain is built from TRBV24-1 and TRBJ2-6, with 9 positions matching TRBD1. This CDR3 comprises 18 residues. The germline V gene encodes CDR1 KGHDR and CDR2 SFDVKD. Trimming cost V 4 bases and J 2 bases; bases outside gene matches: 8. The CDR3 here is CATSDPGQGITGANVLTF. CDR3 in DNA: TGTGCCACCAGTGACCCGGGACAGGGCATAACTGGGGCCAACGTCCTGACTTTC.

The chain uses TRBV19 and TRBJ2-1; 9 bases are a match to TRBD2. The J segment lost 8 bases and the V segment lost 3 bases, leaving 14 bases of the junction unmatched. The CDR3 length is 17 residues. Germline loops: CDR1 LNHDA, CDR2 SQIVND (reference sequence). CDR3 region: CASSIEASGKLVHEQFF. The DNA for the CDR3 is TGTGCCAGTAGTATTGAGGCTAGCGGGAAGTTAGTCCATGAGCAGTTCTTC.

The chain carries TRBV2 and TRBJ2-1, with 9 bases identical to TRBD2. V gave up 3 bases and J gave up 9 bases; unmatched junction bases: 9. Looked up from germline, CDR1 is SNHLY and CDR2 is FYNNEI. The CDR3 has 15 amino acids. This chain's CDR3 is CASSEASGERGEQFF. DNA of the CDR3: TGTGCCAGCAGTGAGGCTAGCGGGGAGAGGGGTGAGCAGTTCTTC.

V is TRBV4-3 and J is TRBJ2-7; possibly TRBD1 for D (5 bases). The CDR3 spans 14 residues. Germline CDR1 LGHNA, CDR2 YSLEER. V was shortened by 0 bases and J by 2 bases, with 8 bases between the two germline ends. The CDR3 nucleotides read TGCGCCAGCAGCCAAGAGGAAGGGGCCTACGAGCAGTACTTC. It translates to CASSQEEGAYEQYF.

The V and J genes are TRBV24-1 and TRBJ1-2; 7 nucleotides match TRBD1. Looked up from germline, CDR1 is KGHDR and CDR2 is SFDVKD. This CDR3 comprises 14 residues. The J segment lost 2 bases and the V segment lost 7 bases, leaving 6 bases of the junction unmatched. The CDR3, as DNA: TGTGCCACCAGCCCGACAGGGCGGAACTATGGCTACACCTTC. It yields the protein CATSPTGRNYGYTF.

This sequence joins TRBV4-2 and TRBJ2-6; no clear D. CDR1 and CDR2 from the germline V gene are LGHNA and YNFKEQ. Deletions cut 1 base from V and 0 bases from J, with 7 bases between. CDR3 size: 16 residues. CDR3 nucleotide sequence: TGTGCCAGCAGCCAAGTGGCAGTCTCTGGGGCCAACGTCCTGACTTTC. Amino acids: CASSQVAVSGANVLTF.

This chain connects TRBV11-3 to TRBJ2-7; TRBD2 matches at 14 bases. Per germline, CDR1 SGHNT and CDR2 YENEEA. This CDR3 is built from 15 residues. The trim removed 5 bases at V and 2 bases at J, leaving 2 bases unmatched. The CDR3 protein is CASSQGLAGAYEQYF. The CDR3 DNA is TGTGCCAGCAGCCAGGGACTAGCGGGAGCCTACGAGCAGTACTTC.

The rearrangement uses TRBV12-5 and TRBJ2-2; 10 nucleotides agree with TRBD2. Germline V gives CDR1 LGHNT, CDR2 FRNRAP. The CDR3 runs to 17 residues. The ends lost 2 bases at V and 1 base at J; junction bases unmatched: 4. The CDR3 DNA sequence: TGTGCTAGTGGTTTGTCCCTAGCGGGGGAGAACACCGGGGAGCTGTTTTTT. Protein: CASGLSLAGENTGELFF.